This entry describes one T cell receptor beta chain. The source of the sample is a study of blood T cell repertoires in COVID-19. At the level of the study: Some COVID-19 samples were acute and others convalescent; all came from the United States, Italy and Spain.

CDR3 size: 14 residues. The junction had 8 bases not matched to a gene; V was cut back by 3 bases and J by 7 bases. Per the germline V gene, CDR1 is SGHRS and CDR2 is YFSETQ. Data came from immunoSEQ multiplex PCR; TCRdb stores just in-frame clones and leaves some out. In the table there are 65,000 to 80,000 clones, approximately 84% of which are singletons. The source is a human donor in a cohort sampled during active COVID-19. Sequenced sample: peripheral blood. The gene calls are TRBV5-1 and TRBJ2-7; the match to TRBD1 covers 9 bases. CDR3 sequence (DNA): TGCGCCAGCAGCTCCGGGGGACAGGGTTTAGAGCAGTACTTC. As protein: CASSSGGQGLEQYF.